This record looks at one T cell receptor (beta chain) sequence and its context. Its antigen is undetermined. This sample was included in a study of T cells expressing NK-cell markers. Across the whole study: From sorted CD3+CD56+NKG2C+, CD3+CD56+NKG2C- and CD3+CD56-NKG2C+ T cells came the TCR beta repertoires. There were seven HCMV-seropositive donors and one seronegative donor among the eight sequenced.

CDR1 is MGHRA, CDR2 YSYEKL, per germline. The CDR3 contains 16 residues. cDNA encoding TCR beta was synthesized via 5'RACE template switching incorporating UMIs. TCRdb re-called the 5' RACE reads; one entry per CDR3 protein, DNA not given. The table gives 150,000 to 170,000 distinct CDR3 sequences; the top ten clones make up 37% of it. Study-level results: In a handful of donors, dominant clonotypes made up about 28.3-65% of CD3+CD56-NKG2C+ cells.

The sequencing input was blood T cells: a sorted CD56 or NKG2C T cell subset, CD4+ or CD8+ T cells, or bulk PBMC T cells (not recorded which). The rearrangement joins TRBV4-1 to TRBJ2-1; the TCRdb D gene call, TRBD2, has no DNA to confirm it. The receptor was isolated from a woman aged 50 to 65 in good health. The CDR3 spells CASSQDYSGRADEQFF.